The 29 T cell receptor beta chains given below trace back to one sample, sequenced in a study of CD8+ T cells in alopecia areata. Treatment: oral pan-JAK inhibitor, 5-10 mg twice daily. TCR sequencing used cDNA made by reverse transcription of extracted RNA. TCRdb's table, derived via immunoSEQ multiplex PCR, lists solely in-frame clones and lacks some. This sample has approximately 200,000 clones, with roughly 64% found just once. The specimen was CD4+ T cells sorted from blood, collected at week 24, from a patient treated with tofacitinib. All receptors derive from a human donor with alopecia areata.

The rearrangement links TRBV27 to TRBJ1-2; D gene unclear. The CDR3 consists of 14 residues. Trimming removed 5 bases from V and 4 bases from J, with 14 bases in between. Germline V lookup: CDR1 MNHEY, CDR2 SMNVEV (reference sequence). Here the CDR3 reads CASSRDRRTYGYTF. DNA for the CDR3: TGTGCCAGCAGTCGAGACCGTCGGACCTATGGCTACACCTTC.

This clone was seen only a few times. V is TRBV18 and J is TRBJ1-5, with 11 bases that match TRBD1. CDR3 size: 15 residues. J was trimmed by 6 bases and V by 3 bases; bases with no gene match: 4. Germline assignment: CDR1 KGHSH and CDR2 LQKENI. The CDR3 is CASSPGQGDIQPQHF. In nucleotides, the CDR3 is TGTGCCAGCTCACCGGGACAGGGGGACATTCAGCCCCAGCATTTT.

This rearrangement joins TRBV20-1 to TRBJ2-7, with no clear D. The CDR3 loop spans 10 amino acids. CDR1 DFQATT and CDR2 SNEGSKA come from the germline V gene (reference sequence). V lost 5 bases, J lost 6 bases, and 8 bases lay in between. The CDR3 coding sequence is TGCAGTGCTGGTTCCCTCGAGCAGTACTTC. Amino acid sequence: CSAGSLEQYF.

The chain combines TRBV7-2 with TRBJ2-5, with TRBD2 as a possible D gene (6 bases). This CDR3 is built from 13 residues. Germline CDR1 reads SGHTA; CDR2 reads FQGNSA. V lost 2 bases, J lost 3 bases, and 7 bases lay in between. CDR3 nucleotide sequence: TGTGCCAGCAGCTTATGGGGGGAAGAGACCCAGTACTTC. It is translated as CASSLWGEETQYF.

This clone came up a few times. The gene calls are TRBV5-4 and TRBJ2-1; the match to TRBD1 covers 8 bases. V shed 0 bases and J 7 bases; nucleotides not matched to a gene: 9. CDR3 length: 16 residues. Germline values: CDR1 SGHNT, CDR2 YYREEE (reference sequence). The CDR3 nucleotides read TGTGCCAGCAGCTTGGAATGGAGACAGGGGCGGAATGAGCAGTTCTTC. Its protein product is CASSLEWRQGRNEQFF.

The V gene is TRBV19, the J gene TRBJ2-3; D is undetermined. CDR1 is LNHDA and CDR2 is SQIVND in the germline V gene (reference sequence). This CDR3 has 14 residues. The germline V and J ends were trimmed by 4 bases and 1 base, with 9 bases remaining between them. CDR3 in amino acids: CASSSRIRTDTQYF. The CDR3 DNA reads TGTGCCAGTAGTAGCAGAATACGCACAGATACGCAGTATTTT.

This chain links TRBV5-4 with TRBJ1-2; TRBD1 matches 12 bases. The CDR3 sequence is 16 residues long. CDR1 and CDR2 (germline): SGHNT, YYREEE (reference sequence). The V and J ends lost 0 bases and 8 bases, in that order; junction bases with no gene match: 8. This chain's CDR3 is CASSLVTGTGGWGYTF. Here the CDR3 DNA reads TGTGCCAGCAGCTTGGTCACCGGGACAGGGGGCTGGGGCTACACCTTC.

The CDR3 here is CATRDNFKPNQPQHF. CDR3 coding DNA: TGTGCCACCCGGGACAATTTTAAGCCAAATCAGCCCCAGCATTTT. The chain couples TRBV10-3 to TRBJ1-5; D possibly corresponds to TRBD1 (6 bases). CDR3 length equals 15 residues. V lost 10 bases and J 4 bases, leaving 20 bases between the germline ends. Germline CDR1 reads ENHRY; CDR2 reads SYGVKD.

The gene calls are TRBV5-1 and TRBJ1-1, with D uncertain. V lost 3 bases, J lost 0 bases, and 6 bases lay in between. This CDR3 has 13 amino acids. Germline V CDR1 and CDR2: SGHRS, YFSETQ. CDR3 sequence reads: CASSSYMNTEAFF. The CDR3 bases are TGCGCCAGCAGCTCCTACATGAACACTGAAGCTTTCTTT.

This clone was seen at least ten times. The chain uses TRBV28 and TRBJ2-1; D not resolved. The V gene's germline CDR1 is MDHEN and CDR2 SYDVKM. V lost 3 bases to trimming and J lost 3 bases, with 0 bases between them. The CDR3 consists of 11 residues. The CDR3 loop is CASSFYNEQFF. As DNA, the CDR3 is TGTGCCAGCAGTTTCTACAATGAGCAGTTCTTC.

The CDR3 reads CASSLVDPRRGYTF. Here the CDR3 DNA reads TGCGCCAGCAGCTTGGTGGACCCACGACGGGGCTACACCTTC. The chain joins TRBV5-1 to TRBJ1-2; D call uncertain. The CDR3 is made up of 14 amino acids. Germline V gene sequence: CDR1 SGHRS, CDR2 YFSETQ. Trimming shortened V by 0 bases and J by 8 bases, and 14 bases separated the two germline ends.

This clone showed up just once. The V gene is TRBV7-2, the J gene TRBJ2-7; D uncertain. Germline lookup yields CDR1 SGHTA and CDR2 FQGNSA. The CDR3 is made up of 14 amino acids. Between the trimmed V and J ends, which lost 1 base and 3 bases, there was a span of 10 bases. Here the CDR3 DNA reads TGTGCCAGCAGCTTAGTGCAAGGGTTCTACGAGCAGTACTTC. Translating gives CASSLVQGFYEQYF.

CDR3 nucleotide sequence: TGTGCCAGCAGTTCCACTCTGCGTGGGCAGTACTTC. This codes for CASSSTLRGQYF. The V call is TRBV6-5, the J call TRBJ2-7; D not certain. CDR3 length: 12 residues. V lost 4 bases, J lost 9 bases, and 13 bases lay in between. Per germline, CDR1 MNHEY and CDR2 SVGAGI.

The rearrangement joins TRBV9 to TRBJ2-7, with TRBD2 matching over 7 bases. The V gene's germline CDR1 is SGDLS and CDR2 YYNGEE. The CDR3 sequence is 15 residues long. Germline trimming cut 3 bases from V and 2 bases from J; bases unmatched to any gene: 8. CDR3 loop: CASSAQAGLTYEQYF. DNA of the CDR3: TGTGCCAGCAGCGCGCAAGCGGGGTTAACCTACGAGCAGTACTTC.

This clone showed up just once. The chain combines TRBV7-2 with TRBJ2-3; 9 positions match TRBD2. Germline CDR1 reads SGHTA; CDR2 reads FQGNSA. After removal of 8 bases from V and 6 bases from J, the junction contained 6 bases not matched to a gene. The CDR3 runs to 13 residues. CDR3 coding DNA: TGTGCCAGCGGCGAGCTAGCGGGGGATACGCAGTATTTT. It translates to CASGELAGDTQYF.

The chain couples TRBV18 to TRBJ2-7; D gene unclear. Germline V CDR1 and CDR2: KGHSH, LQKENI. The CDR3 covers 13 residues. V lost 2 bases to trimming and J lost 5 bases, with 10 bases between them. The CDR3 reads CASSPVGGNEQYF. The CDR3 DNA sequence: TGTGCCAGCTCACCAGTAGGTGGGAACGAGCAGTACTTC.

This clone showed up just a few times. The same CDR3 also results from other DNA sequences found in this sample. J is TRBJ1-2 and V is TRBV7-9, with 10 bases aligning to TRBD1. The CDR3 contains 13 residues. V was pared by 3 bases and J by 6 bases, with 1 base of the junction left unmatched. Germline V gene lookup returns CDR1 SEHNR and CDR2 FQNEAQ (reference sequence). Here the CDR3 DNA reads TGTGCCAGCAGCTTCGGGACAGGGGATGGCTACACCTTC. Protein sequence: CASSFGTGDGYTF. The full variable domain, its missing parts supplied by reference TRBV7-9 and TRBJ1-2, is DTGVSQNPRHKITKRGQNVTFRCDPISEHNRLYWYRQTLGQGPEFLTYFQNEAQLEKSRLLSDRFSAERPKGSFSTLEIQRTEQGDSAMYLCASSFGTGDGYTFGSGTRLTVV.

The chain joins TRBV29-1 to TRBJ2-7; 8 nucleotides align to TRBD2. V shed 3 bases, J shed 2 bases, and the junction held 6 bases outside the gene matches. Germline CDR1 and CDR2: SQVTM and ANQGSEA. The CDR3 runs to 14 residues. CDR3 region: CSVESGSSPYEQYF. DNA of the CDR3: TGCAGCGTTGAGAGCGGGAGTTCGCCCTACGAGCAGTACTTC.

The chain couples TRBV10-3 to TRBJ1-6; D is unclear. Per the germline V gene, CDR1 is ENHRY and CDR2 is SYGVKD. Trimming removed 2 bases at V and 7 bases at J, with 9 bases between. This CDR3 is 14 amino acids long. CDR3 nucleotides: TGTGCCATCAGTGAGGACGTCGCCAATTCACCCCTCCACTTT. Protein: CAISEDVANSPLHF.

This clone came up once. This chain links TRBV15 with TRBJ2-1; no reliable D call. Trimming took off 5 bases at V and 5 bases at J, with 10 bases between the two ends. The CDR3 consists of 13 residues. CDR1 is LNHNV, CDR2 YYDKDF, per germline (reference sequence). CDR3: CATSPHVDNEQFF. DNA for the CDR3: TGTGCCACCAGCCCCCACGTGGACAATGAGCAGTTCTTC.

The chain combines TRBV29-1 with TRBJ2-7, with TRBD2 as a possible D gene (5 bases). CDR1 is SQVTM and CDR2 is ANQGSEA in the germline V gene. Trimming stripped 4 bases from V and 1 base from J, with 8 bases between. There are 12 residues in the CDR3. The chain's CDR3 is CSVARTSYEQYF. CDR3 nucleotide sequence: TGCAGCGTTGCTAGGACTTCCTACGAGCAGTACTTC.

The J gene is TRBJ2-1, the V gene TRBV21-1. TRBV21-1 is assigned pseudogene status. This CDR3 contains 14 residues. The CDR3, as DNA: TGTGCCAGCAGCACAAGGACCCAATACAATGAGCAGTTCTTC. Translation: CASSTRTQYNEQFF.

The chain links TRBV19 to TRBJ2-1; no clear D. The CDR3 has 13 amino acids. The germline CDR1 and CDR2 sequences are LNHDA and SQIVND (reference sequence). Trimming left V 3 bases short and J 6 bases short, with 9 bases between. The CDR3 DNA reads TGTGCCAGTAGTATCTCCACGGTCAATGAGCAGTTCTTC. It specifies CASSISTVNEQFF.

This rearrangement joins TRBV30 to TRBJ2-5; D not resolved. The germline V gene has CDR1 GTSNPN and CDR2 SVGIG (reference sequence). V shed 3 bases and J shed 4 bases, with 15 bases lying between them. CDR3 size: 14 residues. CDR3 sequence: CAWRAIHHRETQYF. CDR3 nucleotides: TGTGCCTGGAGGGCTATCCACCACCGAGAGACCCAGTACTTC. Variable domain in full (rest from reference TRBV30 and TRBJ2-5): SQTIHQWPATLVQPVGSPLSLECTVEGTSNPNLYWYRQAAGRGLQLLFYSVGIGQISSEVPQNLSASRPQDRQFILSSKKLLLSDSGFYLCAWRAIHHRETQYFGPGTRLLVL.

This chain joins TRBV2 and TRBJ2-6; no clear D gene. Germline V CDR1 and CDR2: SNHLY, FYNNEI. This CDR3 comprises 14 residues. Trimming left V 6 bases short and J 1 base short, with 7 bases between. The chain's CDR3 is CASSVESGANVLTF. CDR3 in DNA: TGTGCCAGCAGCGTCGAATCTGGGGCCAACGTCCTGACTTTC.

This clone was seen a few times. This chain uses TRBV29-1 with TRBJ1-1; D gene ambiguous. The CDR3 is made up of 13 amino acids. Trimming removed 7 bases from V and 0 bases from J, with 12 bases in between. Germline CDR1 reads SQVTM; CDR2 reads ANQGSEA. The CDR3 region is CSAVIHMNTEAFF. CDR3 sequence (DNA): TGCAGCGCCGTGATACATATGAACACTGAAGCTTTCTTT.

This clone was observed a few times. The J gene is TRBJ1-2, the V gene TRBV5-1, with 8 nucleotides matching TRBD1. V dropped 4 bases and J dropped 6; count of bases not matched to a gene: 5. This CDR3 is 13 amino acids long. Germline-derived CDR1 and CDR2 are SGHRS and YFSETQ. CDR3 sequence reads: CASSAGQGDGYTF. CDR3 DNA sequence: TGCGCCAGCAGCGCCGGACAGGGTGATGGCTACACCTTC. The full variable domain, rest sourced from reference TRBV5-1 and TRBJ1-2, is KAGVTQTPRYLIKTRGQQVTLSCSPISGHRSVSWYQQTPGQGLQFLFEYFSETQRNKGNFPGRFSGRQFSNSRSEMNVSTLELGDSALYLCASSAGQGDGYTFGSGTRLTVV.

This clone has a single count. This chain uses TRBV7-9 with TRBJ2-2; a weak D match, TRBD1 (5 bases). Germline lookup yields CDR1 SEHNR and CDR2 FQNEAQ (reference sequence). The CDR3 has 14 amino acids. V shed 8 bases and J shed 0 bases, with 10 bases lying between them. The CDR3 coding sequence is TGTGCCAGCGCTGGGGCGTCGAACACCGGGGAGCTGTTTTTT. This encodes CASAGASNTGELFF. Variable domain in full (rest from reference TRBV7-9 and TRBJ2-2): DTGVSQNPRHKITKRGQNVTFRCDPISEHNRLYWYRQTLGQGPEFLTYFQNEAQLEKSRLLSDRFSAERPKGSFSTLEIQRTEQGDSAMYLCASAGASNTGELFFGEGSRLTVL.

This clone was observed a single time. The chain couples TRBV19 to TRBJ2-2; the D is unclear. Looked up from germline, CDR1 is LNHDA and CDR2 is SQIVND (reference sequence). The CDR3 covers 15 residues. Trimming took 2 bases from V and 1 from J, leaving 8 bases between them. The DNA of the CDR3 is TGTGCCAGTAGTATACGGCCGCTGAACACCGGGGAGCTGTTTTTT. Translated, it gives CASSIRPLNTGELFF. Based on the CDR3 plus reference TRBV19 and TRBJ2-2, the full variable domain is DGGITQSPKYLFRKEGQNVTLSCEQNLNHDAMYWYRQDPGQGLRLIYYSQIVNDFQKGDIAEGYSVSREKKESFPLTVTSAQKNPTAFYLCASSIRPLNTGELFFGEGSRLTVL.